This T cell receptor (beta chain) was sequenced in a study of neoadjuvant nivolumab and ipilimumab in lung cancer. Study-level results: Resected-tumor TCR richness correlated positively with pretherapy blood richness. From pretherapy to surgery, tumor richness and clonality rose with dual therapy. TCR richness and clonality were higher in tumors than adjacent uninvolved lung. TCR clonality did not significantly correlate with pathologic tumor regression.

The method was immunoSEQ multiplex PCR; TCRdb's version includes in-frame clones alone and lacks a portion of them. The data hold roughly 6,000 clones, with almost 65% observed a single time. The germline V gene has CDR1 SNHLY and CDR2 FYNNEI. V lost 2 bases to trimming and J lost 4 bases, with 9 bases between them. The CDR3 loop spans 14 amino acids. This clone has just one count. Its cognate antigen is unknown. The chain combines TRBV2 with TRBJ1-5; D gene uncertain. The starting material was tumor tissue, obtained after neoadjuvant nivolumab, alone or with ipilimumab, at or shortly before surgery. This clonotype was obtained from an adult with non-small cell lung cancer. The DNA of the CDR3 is TGTGCCAGCAGTGAACTTGACTCAAATCAGCCCCAGCATTTT. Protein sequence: CASSELDSNQPQHF.